The present TCR beta chain was sequenced within a study of blood T cell repertoires in COVID-19. Study-wide context: Both acute and convalescent COVID-19 samples were obtained from the United States, Italy and Spain.

The CDR3 sequence is 15 residues long. V shed 4 bases and J 3 bases; nucleotides not matched to a gene: 8. Germline lookup yields CDR1 SGHNT and CDR2 YYREEE (reference sequence). Per the authors' pipeline: Reference gene primer amplification yielded estimated nucleated cell counts. TCRdb's table, derived via immunoSEQ multiplex PCR, lists solely in-frame clones and lacks some. V and J calls and clone size are those listed in that table; D and trimming were worked out from the DNA. Among under 200,000 clones, roughly 90% were seen once, and the ten largest hold 0.45% to 0.65%. The sequenced material came from peripheral blood. This receptor was obtained from a man aged 50 or older with acute or convalescent COVID-19. The chain joins TRBV5-4 to TRBJ1-2; TRBD1 aligns across 8 bases. For the CDR3, the DNA is TGTGCCAGCAGCGAGACGGACAGGGCGTACTATGGCTACACCTTC. Amino acids: CASSETDRAYYGYTF.